A selection of T cell receptor beta chains follows, all from one sample in a study of T cells in Graves' hyperthyroidism and ophthalmopathy. Each CDR3 protein gets one entry after TCRdb re-called the multiplex PCR reads with MiXCR. The table has roughly 570,000 distinct CDR3 sequences, more than 15% seen once. Source material: blood. The receptors stem from a woman in her 30s with Graves' hyperthyroidism. CDR3s include the opening cysteine and the closing phenylalanine or tryptophan. The order of the fields is J gene, D gene, clone size, V gene, CDR3 protein, CDR3 DNA. D genes are given only for firm matches. Rows may omit the clone size; those that give it use once, few, many or a size class.

TRBJ2-1 - many TRBV18 CASSPRLEVPNEQFF TGTGCCAGCTCACCGAGGCTAGAGGTCCCCAATGAGCAGTTCTTC
TRBJ2-1 - many TRBV6-5 CASSYSGHGYNEQFF TGTGCCAGCAGTTACTCTGGCCACGGGTACAATGAGCAGTTCTTC
TRBJ2-2 - - TRBV6-5 CASSYYATGGNTGELFF TGTGCCAGCAGTTACTACGCGACAGGAGGGAACACCGGGGAGCTGTTTTTT
TRBJ1-6 - - TRBV19 CASNQGGHSPLHF TGTGCCAGTAACCAGGGAGGTCATTCACCCCTCCACTTT
TRBJ1-4 TRBD1 many TRBV9 CASSASGQGGEKLFF TGTGCCAGCAGCGCCAGCGGACAGGGTGGGGAAAAACTGTTTTTT
TRBJ2-1 TRBD2 - TRBV29-1 CSGTLANEQFF TGCAGCGGGACACTAGCGAATGAGCAGTTCTTC
TRBJ2-7 - - TRBV16 CASSLLGTYDSYEQYF TGTGCCAGCAGCCTACTGGGGACATACGACTCCTACGAGCAGTACTTC
TRBJ2-5 TRBD2 - TRBV20-1 CSAKKSGTSGSLIQETQYF TGCAGTGCTAAAAAATCCGGGACTAGCGGGAGTCTAATACAAGAGACCCAGTACTTC
TRBJ2-2 - - TRBV20-1 CSATDLNTGELFF TGCAGTGCAACAGACTTGAACACCGGGGAGCTGTTTTTT
TRBJ2-7 - many TRBV7-9 CASSPDTGGSYEQYF TGTGCCAGCAGCCCCGACACCGGGGGCTCCTACGAGCAGTACTTC
TRBJ2-5 TRBD2 many TRBV7-2 CASRQKPGLDRETQYF TGTGCCAGCAGACAAAAACCGGGACTAGATCGAGAGACCCAGTACTTC
TRBJ2-1 TRBD1 - TRBV10-3 CAISESTGGEQFF TGTGCCATCAGTGAGTCGACAGGGGGTGAGCAGTTCTTC
TRBJ1-1 TRBD1 many TRBV11-2 CASSLVGTGGTEAFF TGTGCCAGCAGCTTAGTGGGGACAGGGGGGACTGAAGCTTTCTTT
TRBJ1-3 - - TRBV7-9 CASSPGPRGNTIYF TGTGCCAGCAGCCCGGGACCGAGGGGAAACACCATATATTTT
TRBJ2-2 - many TRBV2 CASSEVRTGELFF TGTGCCAGCAGTGAGGTCAGAACCGGGGAGCTGTTTTTT
TRBJ1-4 - - TRBV27 CASSMRWGTNEKLFF TGTGCCAGCAGTATGCGGTGGGGTACTAATGAAAAACTGTTTTTT
TRBJ2-7 TRBD2 many TRBV20-1 CSARPLAGGYEQYF TGCAGTGCTCGGCCCCTAGCGGGAGGGTACGAGCAGTACTTC
TRBJ2-7 - many TRBV5-1 CASRSEYEQYF TGCGCCAGCAGGTCGGAATACGAGCAGTACTTC
TRBJ1-2 - few TRBV29-1 CSVALLRGDYGYTF TGCAGCGTTGCTCTCCTAAGGGGGGACTATGGCTACACCTTC
TRBJ2-1 TRBD1 - TRBV5-1 CASSLRAPGQGAYNEQFF TGCGCCAGCAGCTTACGGGCCCCGGGACAGGGGGCCTACAATGAGCAGTTCTTC
TRBJ1-1 - many TRBV7-9 CASIRVGQHIEAFF TGTGCCAGCATACGGGTAGGACAGCATATTGAAGCTTTCTTT
TRBJ1-2 TRBD1 many TRBV30 CAWSKPDRSYGYTF TGTGCCTGGAGTAAACCGGACAGGAGCTATGGCTACACCTTC
TRBJ1-5 TRBD1 few TRBV12-3/TRBV12-4 CASRPWTGGNNQPQHF TGTGCCAGCAGACCCTGGACAGGGGGGAACAATCAGCCCCAGCATTTT
TRBJ2-7 TRBD2 many TRBV6-2/TRBV6-3 CASTQPTSGRISYEQYF TGTGCCAGCACCCAACCCACTAGCGGGAGGATCTCCTACGAGCAGTACTTC
TRBJ2-3 TRBD2 few TRBV9 CASSPTLAGGGTDTQYF TGTGCCAGCAGCCCAACTTTAGCGGGAGGGGGCACAGATACGCAGTATTTT
TRBJ1-2 - - TRBV10-3 CAISEDGGGNYGYTF TGTGCCATCAGTGAAGATGGAGGTGGGAACTATGGCTACACCTTC
TRBJ2-1 TRBD2 many TRBV30 CAWNELAGVNEQFF TGTGCCTGGAATGAACTAGCGGGAGTCAATGAGCAGTTCTTC
TRBJ1-1 - few TRBV27 CASTTGTKEAFF TGTGCCAGCACAACCGGGACAAAAGAAGCTTTCTTT
TRBJ2-7 TRBD1 many TRBV28 CASSGQGSPYEQYF TGTGCCAGCAGCGGACAGGGAAGCCCCTACGAGCAGTACTTC
TRBJ2-7 - - TRBV25-1 CATGGRAGSYEQYF TGTGCCACCGGTGGGCGGGCAGGTTCGTACGAGCAGTACTTC
TRBJ1-4 TRBD1 few TRBV28 CASTMGPDRVILFF TGTGCCAGCACCATGGGGCCGGACAGGGTCATACTGTTTTTT
TRBJ2-1 TRBD2 few TRBV10-1 CARAPGLADSYNEQFF TGCGCCAGAGCGCCGGGACTAGCGGATTCCTACAATGAGCAGTTCTTC
TRBJ1-2 - few TRBV5-1 CASSLEDYGYTF TGCGCCAGCAGCTTGGAGGACTATGGCTACACCTTC
TRBJ1-3 - - TRBV7-8 CASSRSQGFAGNTIYF TGTGCCAGCAGCCGCTCACAGGGATTCGCTGGAAACACCATATATTTT
TRBJ2-5 TRBD1 many TRBV30 CAWRAQGTETQYF TGTGCCTGGAGGGCACAGGGGACGGAGACCCAGTACTTC
TRBJ1-1 TRBD1 many TRBV11-2 CASSLVQGAIPEAFF TGTGCCAGCAGCTTAGTTCAGGGGGCGATCCCTGAAGCTTTCTTT
TRBJ2-2 - - TRBV7-2 CASSLPLRQLLNTGELFF TGTGCCAGCAGCTTACCACTACGACAGCTCTTGAACACCGGGGAGCTGTTTTTT
TRBJ2-1 - - TRBV4-3 CASSQVEGDAEQFF TGCGCCAGCAGCCAAGTGGAAGGGGACGCCGAGCAGTTCTTC
TRBJ2-1 TRBD1 - TRBV12-3/TRBV12-4 CASTRDSSSGQFF TGTGCCAGCACTAGGGACAGCAGCTCTGGACAGTTCTTC
TRBJ2-5 - many TRBV6-2/TRBV6-3 CASSYGFDKETQYF TGTGCCAGCAGTTACGGCTTCGACAAAGAGACCCAGTACTTC
TRBJ2-1 TRBD1 many TRBV2 CARRGTGGYNEQFF TGTGCCAGGCGCGGGACAGGAGGGTACAATGAGCAGTTCTTC
TRBJ2-5 TRBD1 many TRBV12-3/TRBV12-4 CATRTGGQETQYF TGTGCCACGAGGACAGGGGGCCAAGAGACCCAGTACTTC
TRBJ1-5 TRBD1 few TRBV2 CASSEGHPTGKNQPQHF TGTGCCAGCAGTGAAGGTCACCCGACAGGGAAGAATCAGCCCCAGCATTTT
TRBJ2-7 TRBD2 few TRBV7-4 CASSLGDQNRPGLAGAYEQYF TGTGCCAGCAGCTTAGGGGATCAAAACAGGCCCGGACTAGCGGGGGCCTACGAGCAGTACTTC
TRBJ2-3 TRBD2 - TRBV11-2 CASSLFSAGGRADTQYF TGTGCCAGCAGCTTATTCAGCGCGGGGGGTAGGGCAGATACGCAGTATTTT
TRBJ2-3 - many TRBV3-1 CASSRSTDTQYF TGTGCCAGCAGTCGTTCAACAGATACGCAGTATTTT
TRBJ2-5 - - TRBV7-9 CASSGGASGMETQYF TGTGCCAGCAGCGGAGGTGCGTCGGGTATGGAGACCCAGTACTTC
TRBJ1-2 - few TRBV7-6 CASSLVSGDGGYTF TGTGCCAGCAGCTTGGTCTCGGGTGACGGCGGCTACACCTTC
TRBJ2-7 TRBD2 many TRBV20-1 CSANRGTSGDFGEQYF TGCAGTGCTAATCGGGGGACTAGCGGGGATTTTGGCGAGCAGTACTTC
TRBJ1-5 - many TRBV2 CASSEVGNQPQHF TGTGCCAGCAGTGAAGTGGGAAATCAGCCCCAGCATTTT
TRBJ2-2 - - TRBV24-1 CATSDDQGNTGELFF TGTGCCACCAGTGACGACCAGGGAAACACCGGGGAGCTGTTTTTT
TRBJ2-3 - many TRBV7-3 CASDERQYMSADTQYF TGTGCCAGCGACGAGAGGCAGTATATGTCGGCAGATACGCAGTATTTT
TRBJ2-1 - - TRBV9 CASSVGPSAYNEQFF TGTGCCAGCAGCGTAGGTCCTAGCGCCTACAATGAGCAGTTCTTC